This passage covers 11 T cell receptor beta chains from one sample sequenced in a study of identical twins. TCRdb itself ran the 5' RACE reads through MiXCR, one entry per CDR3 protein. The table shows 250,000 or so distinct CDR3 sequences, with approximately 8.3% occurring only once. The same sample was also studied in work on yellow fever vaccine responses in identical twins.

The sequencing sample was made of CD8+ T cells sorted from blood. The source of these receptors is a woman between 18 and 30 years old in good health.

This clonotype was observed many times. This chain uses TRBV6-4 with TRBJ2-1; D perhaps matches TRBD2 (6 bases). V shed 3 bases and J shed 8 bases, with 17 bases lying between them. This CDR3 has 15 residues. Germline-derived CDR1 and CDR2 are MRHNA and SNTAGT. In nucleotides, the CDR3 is TGTGCCAGCAGTGAGGGGATGTCGGGAGTGGATGAGCAGTTCTTC. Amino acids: CASSEGMSGVDEQFF.

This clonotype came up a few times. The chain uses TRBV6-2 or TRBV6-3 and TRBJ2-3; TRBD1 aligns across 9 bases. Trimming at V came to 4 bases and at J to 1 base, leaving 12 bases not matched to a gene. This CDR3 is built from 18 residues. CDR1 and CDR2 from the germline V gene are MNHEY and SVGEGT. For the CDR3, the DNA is TGTGCCAGCAGTTCCGGGACAGGGAGGCGAGGTGGCACAGATACGCAGTATTTT. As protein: CASSSGTGRRGGTDTQYF.

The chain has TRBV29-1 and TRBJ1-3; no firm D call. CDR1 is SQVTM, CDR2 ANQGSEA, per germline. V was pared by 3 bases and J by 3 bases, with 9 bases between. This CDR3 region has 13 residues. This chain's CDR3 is CSVDSGSGNTIYF. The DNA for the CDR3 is TGCAGCGTTGATTCCGGGAGTGGAAACACCATATATTTT.

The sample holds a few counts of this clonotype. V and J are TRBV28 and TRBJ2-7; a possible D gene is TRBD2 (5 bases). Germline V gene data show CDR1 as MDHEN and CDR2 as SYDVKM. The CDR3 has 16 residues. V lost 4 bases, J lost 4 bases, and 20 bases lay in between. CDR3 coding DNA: TGTGCCAGCAGTTCATACTCTCGGGGTGATGGTTACGAGCAGTACTTC. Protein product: CASSSYSRGDGYEQYF.

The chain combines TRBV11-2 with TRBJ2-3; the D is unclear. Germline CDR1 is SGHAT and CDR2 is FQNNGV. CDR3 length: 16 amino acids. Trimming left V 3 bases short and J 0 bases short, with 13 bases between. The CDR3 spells CASSFRLPPSTDTQYF. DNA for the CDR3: TGTGCCAGCAGCTTCCGGCTTCCCCCTAGCACAGATACGCAGTATTTT.

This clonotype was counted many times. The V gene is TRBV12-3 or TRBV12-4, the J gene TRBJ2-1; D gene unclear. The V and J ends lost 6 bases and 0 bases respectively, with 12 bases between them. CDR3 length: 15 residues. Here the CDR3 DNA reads TGTGCCAGCAGCCCCCAGTGGGGCTCCTACAATGAGCAGTTCTTC. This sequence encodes CASSPQWGSYNEQFF.

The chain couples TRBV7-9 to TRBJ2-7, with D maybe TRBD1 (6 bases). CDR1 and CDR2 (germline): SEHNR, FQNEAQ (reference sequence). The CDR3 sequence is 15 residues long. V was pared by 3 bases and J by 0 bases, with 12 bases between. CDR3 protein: CASSFSRQVSYEQYF. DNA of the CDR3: TGTGCCAGCAGCTTTTCCCGACAGGTCTCCTACGAGCAGTACTTC.

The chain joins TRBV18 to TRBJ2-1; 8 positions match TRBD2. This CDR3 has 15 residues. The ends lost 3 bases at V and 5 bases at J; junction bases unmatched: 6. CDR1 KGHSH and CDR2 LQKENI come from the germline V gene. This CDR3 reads CASSPFSGVNNEQFF. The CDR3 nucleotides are TGTGCCAGCTCACCCTTTAGCGGGGTGAACAATGAGCAGTTCTTC.

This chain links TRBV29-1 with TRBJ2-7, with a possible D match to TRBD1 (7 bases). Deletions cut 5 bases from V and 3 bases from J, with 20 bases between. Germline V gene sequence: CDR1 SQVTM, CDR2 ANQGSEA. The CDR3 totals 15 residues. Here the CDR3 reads CSVFGPQGGNYEQYF. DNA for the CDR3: TGCAGCGTTTTTGGCCCCCAGGGGGGTAACTACGAGCAGTACTTC.

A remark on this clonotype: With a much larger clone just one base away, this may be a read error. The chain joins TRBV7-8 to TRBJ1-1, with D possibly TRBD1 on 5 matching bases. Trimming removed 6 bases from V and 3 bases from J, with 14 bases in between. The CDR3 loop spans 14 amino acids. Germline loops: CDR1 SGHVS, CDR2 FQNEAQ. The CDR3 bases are TGTGCCAGCAGGGCCGGGGCCGGGTACACTGAAGCTTTCTTT. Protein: CASRAGAGYTEAFF.

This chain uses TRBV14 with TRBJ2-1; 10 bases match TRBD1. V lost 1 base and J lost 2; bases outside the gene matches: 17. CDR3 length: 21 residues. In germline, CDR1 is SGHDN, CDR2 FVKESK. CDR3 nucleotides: TGTGCCAGCAGCCAAGCGACCGGGACAGGGGTGAGCGGGCCGGCCTACAATGAGCAGTTCTTC. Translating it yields CASSQATGTGVSGPAYNEQFF.